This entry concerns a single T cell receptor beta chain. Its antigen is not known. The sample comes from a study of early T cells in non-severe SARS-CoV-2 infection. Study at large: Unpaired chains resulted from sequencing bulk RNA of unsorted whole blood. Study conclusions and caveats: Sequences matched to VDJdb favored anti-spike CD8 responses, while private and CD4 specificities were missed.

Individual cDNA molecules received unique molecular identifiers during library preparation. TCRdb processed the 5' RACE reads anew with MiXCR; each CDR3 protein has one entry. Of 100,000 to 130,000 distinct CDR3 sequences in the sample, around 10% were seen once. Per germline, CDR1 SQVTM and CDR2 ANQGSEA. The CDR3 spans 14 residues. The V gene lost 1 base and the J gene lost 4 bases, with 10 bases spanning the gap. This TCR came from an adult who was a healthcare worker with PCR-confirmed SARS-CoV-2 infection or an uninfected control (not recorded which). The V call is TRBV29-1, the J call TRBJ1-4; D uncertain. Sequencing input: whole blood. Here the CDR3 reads CSVEGGQYNEKLFF. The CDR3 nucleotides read TGCAGCGTTGAAGGTGGGCAGTATAATGAAAAACTGTTTTTT.